The rows below give T cell receptor beta chains drawn from one sample of a study of PD-1 blockade in mismatch repair-deficient tumors. Here immunoSEQ multiplex PCR was the method, and the copy in TCRdb shows in-frame clones only, minus some. Among some 130,000 clones listed, more than 70% were seen once. Source: peripheral blood, taken almost 74 weeks after starting pembrolizumab. These receptors originate from an adult with mismatch repair-deficient cancer. Both conserved end residues are part of each CDR3. The D gene is left open where the match is weak. Some rows mark clone size as missing; the rest say once, few, many or name a class of expanded clone.

cdr3_aa | cdr3_nt | d_call | j_call | cdr3_length | v_call | clone_size
CASSLLASGSLDEQFF | TGTGCCAGCAGTTTATTGGCTAGCGGGAGTTTGGATGAGCAGTTCTTC | TRBD2 | TRBJ2-1 | 16 | TRBV27 | NA
CASGAGSPYEQYF | TGTGCCAGCGGGGCAGGTAGTCCATACGAGCAGTACTTC | NA | TRBJ2-7 | 13 | TRBV6-5 | once
CASSFSLWGNNTDTQYF | TGTGCCAGCAGCTTCTCGTTATGGGGGAATAACACAGATACGCAGTATTTT | NA | TRBJ2-3 | 17 | TRBV11-2 | NA
CASSDSGGAYEQYF | TGCGCCAGCTCTGACAGCGGGGGAGCCTACGAGCAGTACTTC | TRBD2 | TRBJ2-7 | 14 | TRBV5-1 | NA
CASSFSPGGDEQYF | TGTGCCAGCAGCTTCTCCCCAGGGGGCGACGAGCAGTACTTC | TRBD1 | TRBJ2-7 | 14 | TRBV11-2 | few
CASSGRQGKQPQHF | TGTGCCAGCAGTGGAAGACAGGGAAAGCAGCCCCAGCATTTT | TRBD1 | TRBJ1-5 | 14 | TRBV2 | NA
CASSQVVVTSDMDIQYF | TGCGCCAGCAGCCAAGTAGTGGTCACCAGCGACATGGACATTCAGTACTTC | NA | TRBJ2-4 | 17 | TRBV4-1 | NA
CASSQDLDEAYEQYF | TGCGCCAGCAGCCAAGATCTGGATGAAGCCTACGAGCAGTACTTC | NA | TRBJ2-7 | 15 | TRBV4-3 | NA
CASRRTGAYNEQFF | TGTGCCAGCAGGCGGACAGGGGCCTACAATGAGCAGTTCTTC | TRBD1 | TRBJ2-1 | 14 | TRBV27 | NA
CASSFLAAGGYTGELFF | TGTGCCAGCAGTTTTCTAGCGGCGGGAGGGTACACCGGGGAGCTGTTTTTT | TRBD2 | TRBJ2-2 | 17 | TRBV27 | NA
CASSALAGVFQDTQYF | TGTGCCAGCAGTGCCCTAGCGGGAGTTTTTCAGGATACGCAGTATTTT | TRBD2 | TRBJ2-3 | 16 | TRBV6-1 | NA
CASSSTGSPVTEAFF | TGTGCCAGCAGCTCGACAGGGTCGCCGGTGACTGAAGCTTTCTTT | TRBD1 | TRBJ1-1 | 15 | TRBV9 | once
CASGLGGSYGYTF | TGTGCCAGCGGCTTAGGGGGGAGCTATGGCTACACCTTC | NA | TRBJ1-2 | 13 | TRBV28 | NA
CASSPGGLRSYEAFF | TGTGCCAGCAGTCCGGGCGGTCTCAGGTCGTATGAAGCTTTCTTT | NA | TRBJ1-1 | 15 | TRBV28 | NA
CASRQGQGDTEAFF | TGTGCCAGCAGACAGGGACAGGGGGACACTGAAGCTTTCTTT | TRBD1 | TRBJ1-1 | 14 | TRBV6-5 | NA
CASSLDSNEQFF | TGCGCCAGCAGCTTGGATTCCAATGAGCAGTTCTTC | NA | TRBJ2-1 | 12 | TRBV5-1 | NA
CASSGGGSSYEQYF | TGTGCCAGTAGTGGGGGGGGCAGCTCCTACGAGCAGTACTTC | NA | TRBJ2-7 | 14 | TRBV19 | NA
CASRFWGTSDPNEQFF | TGTGCCAGCCGATTTTGGGGGACTAGCGATCCCAATGAGCAGTTCTTC | TRBD2 | TRBJ2-1 | 16 | TRBV28 | NA
CAWKVSMNTEAFF | TGTGCCTGGAAAGTGAGTATGAACACTGAAGCTTTCTTT | NA | TRBJ1-1 | 13 | TRBV30 | NA
CASSQDRGYAYSNQPQHF | TGTGCCAGCAGCCAAGATAGGGGGTACGCATATAGCAATCAGCCCCAGCATTTT | NA | TRBJ1-5 | 18 | TRBV4-2 | many
CASSAAGTGSYEQYF | TGTGCCAGCAGCGCCGCCGGGACAGGCTCCTACGAGCAGTACTTC | TRBD1 | TRBJ2-7 | 15 | TRBV9 | NA
CASSTTGARETQYF | TGTGCCAGCAGTACAACGGGGGCGAGAGAGACCCAGTACTTC | NA | TRBJ2-5 | 14 | TRBV6-5 | NA
CASSLGSTAYSNQPQHF | TGTGCCAGCAGCTTAGGGTCTACTGCCTATAGCAATCAGCCCCAGCATTTT | NA | TRBJ1-5 | 17 | TRBV7-8 | NA
CAWSDPGNGQFF | TGTGCCTGGAGCGACCCGGGTAATGGGCAGTTCTTC | NA | TRBJ2-1 | 12 | TRBV30 | NA
CASIRDSPNEKLFF | TGTGCCAGCATCCGGGACAGCCCCAATGAAAAACTGTTTTTT | TRBD1 | TRBJ1-4 | 14 | TRBV28 | NA
CASSLRGEGAPADTQYF | TGTGCCAGCAGCCTAAGAGGGGAGGGGGCGCCCGCAGATACGCAGTATTTT | NA | TRBJ2-3 | 17 | TRBV7-8 | NA
CASSSTGEDGIRQYF | TGTGCCAGCAGCTCGACTGGGGAAGACGGAATTAGGCAGTACTTC | NA | TRBJ2-7 | 15 | TRBV7-8 | NA
CASSLDDRGSNNEQFF | TGTGCCAGCAGCTTAGATGACAGGGGGTCCAACAATGAGCAGTTCTTC | TRBD1 | TRBJ2-1 | 16 | TRBV7-8 | NA
CASRSRGKLFF | TGTGCCAGCAGGTCCAGGGGAAAACTGTTTTTT | NA | TRBJ1-4 | 11 | TRBV27 | few